This T cell receptor (beta chain) was captured by sequencing in a study of blood T cell repertoires in COVID-19. The data were produced by immunoSEQ multiplex PCR, yet TCRdb's version contains in-frame clones alone and is incomplete. The sample has 250,000 to 300,000 clones; about 88% are singletons. The CDR3 is 17 residues long. Germline CDR1 and CDR2: SGDLS and YYNGEE. With 5 bases removed from V and 0 bases from J, the gap between germline ends came to 17 bases. The source material was peripheral blood. V usage is TRBV9 and J usage is TRBJ2-2; D call uncertain. This clonotype was sampled from a woman in her sixties or seventies with COVID-19, enrolled during active disease. CDR3 residues: CASSRRPTASNTGELFF. In nucleotides, the CDR3 is TGTGCCAGCAGTCGACGCCCCACAGCCTCGAACACCGGGGAGCTGTTTTTT.